What follows are 20 T cell receptor beta chains derived from one specimen sequenced in a study of control samples from healthy donors and cancer patients. Assay: immunoSEQ multiplex PCR; the TCRdb copy retains only in-frame clones and omits some. Of roughly 81,000 clones listed, 84% are singletons. The specimen was PBMCs. All receptors derive from a man in his 60s with head and neck cancer.

The CDR3 loop is CASSLSFAEQYF. DNA of the CDR3: TGTGCCAGCAGCCTTTCCTTCGCCGAGCAGTACTTC. The chain joins TRBV6-5 to TRBJ2-7; D is unresolved. There are 12 residues in the CDR3. Germline CDR1 is MNHEY and CDR2 is SVGAGI. Deletions cut 6 bases from V and 6 bases from J, with 12 bases between.

By its share, this clone is medium-sized (0.01 to 0.1%). The CDR3 DNA sequence: TGTGCCAGCATTGGGTCGAGGGTGTCTAATTCACCCCTCCACTTT. It translates to CASIGSRVSNSPLHF. V and J are TRBV2 and TRBJ1-6; D is undetermined. V shed 7 bases and J shed 6 bases, with 16 bases lying between them. This CDR3 is 15 amino acids long. The germline CDR1 and CDR2 sequences are SNHLY and FYNNEI. The full variable domain, rest sourced from reference TRBV2 and TRBJ1-6, is EPEVTQTPSHQVTQMGQEVILRCVPISNHLYFYWYRQILGQKVEFLVSFYNNEISEKSEIFDDQFSVERPDGSNFTLKIRSTKLEDSAMYFCASIGSRVSNSPLHFGNGTRLTVT.

V and J are TRBV30 and TRBJ2-5; D possibly corresponds to TRBD2 (5 bases). Deletions cut 0 bases from V and 5 bases from J, with 13 bases between. The CDR3 contains 14 residues. Germline loops: CDR1 GTSNPN, CDR2 SVGIG (reference sequence). CDR3 nucleotide sequence: TGTGCCTGGAGTGTAATTTCGGGATGGGAGACCCAGTACTTC. It specifies CAWSVISGWETQYF.

The CDR3 reads CASSFRLDNEQFF. DNA for the CDR3: TGTGCCAGCAGCTTTCGACTAGACAATGAGCAGTTCTTC. This chain uses TRBV7-8 with TRBJ2-1; tentative D call: TRBD2 (6 bases). Trimming pared 3 bases from V and 5 bases from J, leaving 8 bases between. From germline, CDR1 is SGHVS and CDR2 FQNEAQ. The CDR3 totals 13 residues.

The CDR3 coding sequence is TGTGCCAGCAGGTCACAAGTCAATCAGCCCCAGCATTTT. Translation gives CASRSQVNQPQHF. The rearrangement links TRBV28 to TRBJ1-5; no firm D call. CDR1 is MDHEN, CDR2 SYDVKM, per germline. Trimming removed 6 bases at V and 3 bases at J, with 9 bases between. This CDR3 contains 13 residues.

V usage is TRBV28 and J usage is TRBJ2-5; TRBD2 matches 8 bases. The CDR3 has 16 amino acids. The ends lost 2 bases at V and 2 bases at J; junction bases unmatched: 7. CDR1 MDHEN and CDR2 SYDVKM come from the germline V gene. CDR3 DNA: TGTGCCAGCAGTTTAGGGCGGGGGGCAAAACAAGAGACCCAGTACTTC. Amino acid sequence: CASSLGRGAKQETQYF.

V and J are TRBV5-1 and TRBJ2-3, with unresolved D. Trimming cost V 3 bases and J 2 bases, with 1 base left between them. From germline, CDR1 is SGHRS and CDR2 YFSETQ. This CDR3 has 11 amino acids. This CDR3 reads CASSYTDTQYF. The CDR3, as DNA: TGCGCCAGCAGCTACACAGATACGCAGTATTTT.

The gene calls are TRBV5-4 and TRBJ2-1, with D perhaps matching TRBD2 (6 bases). The V gene lost 4 bases and the J gene lost 9 bases, with 14 bases spanning the gap. The length of the CDR3 is 13 residues. Germline V gene lookup returns CDR1 SGHNT and CDR2 YYREEE (reference sequence). The CDR3 bases are TGTGCCAGCAGCCTAAGAACGGGGGTTGAGCAGTTCTTC. It specifies CASSLRTGVEQFF.

The count of this clone is one. This chain links TRBV4-2 with TRBJ2-7, with a possible D match to TRBD1 (5 bases). Germline loops: CDR1 LGHNA, CDR2 YNFKEQ. The CDR3 is made up of 14 amino acids. The germline V and J ends were trimmed by 2 bases and 0 bases, with 8 bases remaining between them. The CDR3 is CASSQKDNSYEQYF. Here the CDR3 DNA reads TGTGCCAGCAGCCAAAAGGACAACTCCTACGAGCAGTACTTC.

The genes are TRBV5-1 and TRBJ2-2, with 8 nucleotides matching TRBD1. V dropped 2 bases and J dropped 5; count of bases not matched to a gene: 2. The length of the CDR3 is 14 residues. In germline, CDR1 is SGHRS, CDR2 YFSETQ. The CDR3 sequence: CASSFTGGTGELFF. For the CDR3, the DNA is TGCGCCAGCAGCTTCACAGGGGGGACCGGGGAGCTGTTTTTT.

The chain uses TRBV19 and TRBJ2-1, with no clear D. The V and J ends lost 3 bases and 1 base respectively, with 1 base between them. Germline assignment: CDR1 LNHDA and CDR2 SQIVND (reference sequence). The CDR3 runs 12 residues. The CDR3 nucleotides are TGTGCCAGTAGTATTTCCTACAATGAGCAGTTCTTC. Translating it yields CASSISYNEQFF.

This clone occurred once. This chain connects TRBV6-1 to TRBJ1-2; TRBD1 might be the D (6 bases). Between the trimmed V and J ends, which lost 6 bases and 2 bases, there was a span of 10 bases. The germline V gene has CDR1 MNHNS and CDR2 SASEGT. This CDR3 is built from 13 residues. The CDR3 DNA reads TGTGCCAGCAGCTCGGACAGCAACTATGGCTACACCTTC. Residues: CASSSDSNYGYTF.

The chain combines TRBV7-8 with TRBJ2-5; maybe TRBD1 (5 bases). Germline V lookup: CDR1 SGHVS, CDR2 FQNEAQ. The V gene lost 3 bases and the J gene lost 7 bases, with 15 bases spanning the gap. The CDR3 has 14 amino acids. The CDR3 region has the DNA TGTGCCAGCAGCTTCCTTGACGGGCAGGGGACCCAGTACTTC. It encodes CASSFLDGQGTQYF.

The chain is built from TRBV5-1 and TRBJ1-2, with 9 bases lining up with TRBD1. V shed 0 bases, J shed 7 bases, and the junction held 4 bases outside the gene matches. CDR3 length: 14 amino acids. Germline V lookup: CDR1 SGHRS, CDR2 YFSETQ. CDR3 protein: CASSLEGTGFGYTF. The CDR3 bases are TGCGCCAGCAGCTTGGAAGGGACAGGGTTTGGCTACACCTTC.

The J gene is TRBJ1-4, the V gene TRBV5-8; 7 bases are a match to TRBD1. V lost 5 bases and J lost 8; bases outside the gene matches: 9. The length of the CDR3 is 14 residues. The V gene's germline CDR1 is SGHTS and CDR2 YDEGEE. CDR3 amino acids: CASRDDRVAEKLFF. The DNA for the CDR3 is TGTGCCAGCAGAGACGACAGGGTAGCCGAAAAACTGTTTTTT.

This chain connects TRBV19 to TRBJ1-5, with D possibly matching TRBD1 (5 bases). Germline V gives CDR1 LNHDA, CDR2 SQIVND (reference sequence). V was shortened by 4 bases and J by 0 bases, with 7 bases between the two germline ends. This CDR3 region has 14 residues. CDR3 region: CASSNQGSNQPQHF. In DNA, the CDR3 is TGTGCCAGTAGTAACCAGGGTAGCAATCAGCCCCAGCATTTT. The complete variable domain, with remaining parts taken from reference TRBV19 and TRBJ1-5, reads DGGITQSPKYLFRKEGQNVTLSCEQNLNHDAMYWYRQDPGQGLRLIYYSQIVNDFQKGDIAEGYSVSREKKESFPLTVTSAQKNPTAFYLCASSNQGSNQPQHFGDGTRLSIL.

This chain's CDR3 is CASSPGSYNEQFF. CDR3 nucleotide sequence: TGTGCCAGCAGTCCCGGCTCCTACAATGAGCAGTTCTTC. The J gene is TRBJ2-1, the V gene TRBV6-6; D not certain. The CDR3 contains 13 residues. The V end lost 5 bases, the J end lost 0 bases, and 5 bases lay between the germline ends. The germline CDR1 and CDR2 sequences are MNHNY and SVGAGI (reference sequence).

V is TRBV19 and J is TRBJ2-7; TRBD1 matches at 8 bases. The CDR3 extends over 14 amino acids. Trimming removed 3 bases from V and 5 bases from J; junction bases left unmatched: 6. Germline V gives CDR1 LNHDA, CDR2 SQIVND (reference sequence). The CDR3 reads CASSISGQGHEQYF. The CDR3 DNA reads TGTGCCAGTAGTATCTCTGGACAGGGCCACGAGCAGTACTTC. Full variable domain (outside the CDR3, taken from reference TRBV19 and TRBJ2-7): DGGITQSPKYLFRKEGQNVTLSCEQNLNHDAMYWYRQDPGQGLRLIYYSQIVNDFQKGDIAEGYSVSREKKESFPLTVTSAQKNPTAFYLCASSISGQGHEQYFGPGTRLTVT.

This chain connects TRBV10-1 to TRBJ1-5; D not certain. The CDR3 has 13 amino acids. V lost 4 bases to trimming and J lost 4 bases, with 8 bases between them. Germline CDR1 reads WNHNN; CDR2 reads SYGVQD (reference sequence). The CDR3 coding sequence is TGCGCCAGCAGTGGTTCCCTTAATCAGCCCCAGCATTTT. Translation: CASSGSLNQPQHF.

The CDR3, as DNA: TGTGCCAGCTCACCAGCCCCGCACTTTGAGAGGGCGGCTGAAGCTTTCTTT. This translates into CASSPAPHFERAAEAFF. V gene TRBV18 combines with J gene TRBJ1-1; D call uncertain. Looked up from germline, CDR1 is KGHSH and CDR2 is LQKENI. This CDR3 is 17 amino acids long. Trimming pared 2 bases from V and 6 bases from J, leaving 22 bases between.